This T cell receptor (beta chain) was sequenced for a study of control samples from healthy donors and cancer patients. The data were produced by immunoSEQ multiplex PCR, yet TCRdb's version contains in-frame clones alone and is incomplete. The table shows 100,000 or so clones, with around 89% occurring only once. V was shortened by 7 bases and J by 2 bases, with 13 bases between the two germline ends. This CDR3 contains 13 residues. CDR1 and CDR2 from the germline V gene are GTSNPN and SVGIG (reference sequence). The sequencing input was blood. This chain links TRBV30 with TRBJ2-3, with D perhaps matching TRBD2 (6 bases). The receptor comes from a man aged 25 to 45 in good health. The CDR3 sequence is CAFNGGVTDTQYF. DNA of the CDR3: TGTGCCTTCAACGGCGGGGTCACAGATACGCAGTATTTT.